Below are 18 T cell receptor beta chains sequenced from a single sample in a study of cytomegalovirus exposure and HLA in healthy donors. The PCR had 60 Vbeta and 13 Jbeta primers. Assay: immunoSEQ multiplex PCR; the TCRdb copy retains only in-frame clones and omits some. Seen here are around 180,000 clones, about 72% observed once, and the top ten hold about 1.4%. The sequencing input was PBMCs. The source of these receptors is a girl under 18 in good health and CMV-seronegative.

V and J are TRBV7-3 and TRBJ2-1, with D tentatively TRBD2 (5 bases). This CDR3 has 15 amino acids. Germline lookup yields CDR1 SGHTA and CDR2 FQGTGA. V lost 5 bases and J lost 0, with 11 bases in between. CDR3: CASSLTTSSYNEQFF. The CDR3 DNA sequence: TGTGCCAGCAGCCTTACTACTAGCTCCTACAATGAGCAGTTCTTC.

This chain uses TRBV2 with TRBJ2-3; D possibly corresponds to TRBD1 (6 bases). From germline, CDR1 is SNHLY and CDR2 FYNNEI. The CDR3 consists of 19 residues. Deletions cut 7 bases from V and 0 bases from J, with 26 bases between. CDR3 region: CASNGPYRDTQTSTDTQYF. The CDR3 nucleotides are TGTGCCAGCAATGGGCCTTACCGGGACACCCAAACTAGCACAGATACGCAGTATTTT. Full variable domain (rest looked up from reference TRBV2 and TRBJ2-3): EPEVTQTPSHQVTQMGQEVILRCVPISNHLYFYWYRQILGQKVEFLVSFYNNEISEKSEIFDDQFSVERPDGSNFTLKIRSTKLEDSAMYFCASNGPYRDTQTSTDTQYFGPGTRLTVL.

V and J are TRBV14 and TRBJ1-2; D not certain. There are 13 residues in the CDR3. Germline V lookup: CDR1 SGHDN, CDR2 FVKESK. Trimming took off 1 base at V and 2 bases at J, with 5 bases between the two ends. The CDR3 loop reads CASSQGLNYGYTF. CDR3 nucleotides: TGTGCCAGCAGCCAAGGACTGAACTATGGCTACACCTTC.

This clone appeared a few times. The chain uses TRBV5-1 and TRBJ2-5; no reliable D call. This CDR3 has 14 amino acids. The V end lost 2 bases, the J end lost 3 bases, and 11 bases lay between the germline ends. Germline V gives CDR1 SGHRS, CDR2 YFSETQ. In DNA form, the CDR3 reads TGCGCCAGCAGCTTACGAGTTCTTAAAGAGACCCAGTACTTC. It specifies CASSLRVLKETQYF. The whole variable domain, remainder taken from reference TRBV5-1 and TRBJ2-5, is KAGVTQTPRYLIKTRGQQVTLSCSPISGHRSVSWYQQTPGQGLQFLFEYFSETQRNKGNFPGRFSGRQFSNSRSEMNVSTLELGDSALYLCASSLRVLKETQYFGPGTRLLVL.

The rearrangement links TRBV5-8 to TRBJ1-6, with 7 bases that match TRBD1. V shed 4 bases, J shed 9 bases, and the junction held 13 bases outside the gene matches. There are 16 residues in the CDR3. The germline V gene has CDR1 SGHTS and CDR2 YDEGEE. CDR3 coding DNA: TGTGCCAGCAGCCACCGACAGGGTAGCTTAGGTTCACCCCTCCACTTT. Protein sequence: CASSHRQGSLGSPLHF.

The J gene is TRBJ1-1, the V gene TRBV18; D gene ambiguous. Per germline, CDR1 KGHSH and CDR2 LQKENI. V shed 2 bases and J shed 0 bases, with 7 bases lying between them. The CDR3 length is 14 residues. The CDR3 here is CASSPSSVNTEAFF. The CDR3 nucleotides are TGTGCCAGCTCACCAAGCTCGGTGAACACTGAAGCTTTCTTT.

The rearrangement joins TRBV30 to TRBJ1-5, with D tentatively TRBD1 (5 bases). This CDR3 has 13 amino acids. V was cut by 3 bases and J by 5 bases, with 11 bases left in between. CDR1 is GTSNPN and CDR2 is SVGIG in the germline V gene (reference sequence). The DNA of the CDR3 is TGTGCCTGGAGCCTCAGGGTCGATCAGCCCCAGCATTTT. Residues: CAWSLRVDQPQHF.

This clone has a handful of counts. The chain joins TRBV10-2 to TRBJ2-2; TRBD1 matches at 7 bases. There are 14 residues in the CDR3. Trimming took 7 bases from V and 1 from J; bases not matched to a gene: 3. CDR1 and CDR2 from the germline V gene are WSHSY and SAAADI. The CDR3 DNA follows: TGCGCCAGCACAGACAGGGAGAACACCGGGGAGCTGTTTTTT. As protein: CASTDRENTGELFF.

The genes are TRBV12-5 and TRBJ2-7; D is uncertain. CDR3 length: 11 amino acids. Germline lookup yields CDR1 LGHNT and CDR2 FRNRAP. The V and J ends lost 4 bases and 2 bases respectively, with 3 bases between them. The CDR3 spells CASGSAYEQYF. CDR3 DNA: TGTGCTAGTGGTTCCGCCTACGAGCAGTACTTC.

The rearrangement links TRBV14 to TRBJ1-1; D call uncertain. Germline CDR1 reads SGHDN; CDR2 reads FVKESK. V shed 0 bases and J shed 2 bases, with 16 bases lying between them. The CDR3 runs 17 residues. Here the CDR3 DNA reads TGTGCCAGCAGCCAAGATTTAGGGCGGGGAATTAACACTGAAGCTTTCTTT. This codes for CASSQDLGRGINTEAFF.

This clone has only a few counts. This chain links TRBV27 with TRBJ2-3; D is possibly TRBD2 (5 bases). CDR1 and CDR2 from the germline V gene are MNHEY and SMNVEV (reference sequence). CDR3 length equals 16 residues. Trimming took off 2 bases at V and 2 bases at J, with 14 bases between the two ends. CDR3 sequence: CASSLGPAGNTDTQYF. The CDR3 DNA reads TGTGCCAGCAGTTTAGGCCCCGCGGGTAACACAGATACGCAGTATTTT.

V gene TRBV9 combines with J gene TRBJ1-1; tentatively, D is TRBD1 (6 bases). Germline assignment: CDR1 SGDLS and CDR2 YYNGEE. The CDR3 covers 15 residues. The ends were cut back, 4 bases at V and 1 base at J, with 14 bases in the middle. The CDR3 loop reads CASSSEGERNTEAFF. The CDR3 bases are TGTGCCAGCAGCTCCGAGGGGGAGAGGAACACTGAAGCTTTCTTT. Drawing the rest from reference TRBV9 and TRBJ1-1, the complete variable domain is DSGVTQTPKHLITATGQRVTLRCSPRSGDLSVYWYQQSLDQGLQFLIQYYNGEERAKGNILERFSAQQFPDLHSELNLSSLELGDSALYFCASSSEGERNTEAFFGQGTRLTVV.

The chain couples TRBV6-1 to TRBJ2-7, with D uncertain. Trimming pared 4 bases from V and 5 bases from J, leaving 6 bases between. The CDR3 has 11 amino acids. Per germline, CDR1 MNHNS and CDR2 SASEGT. CDR3 amino acids: CASSGRNEQYF. The DNA for the CDR3 is TGTGCCAGCAGTGGCAGGAACGAGCAGTACTTC.

This rearrangement joins TRBV18 to TRBJ1-5, with D tentatively TRBD1 (5 bases). Germline V lookup: CDR1 KGHSH, CDR2 LQKENI. The V and J ends lost 1 base and 6 bases respectively, with 10 bases between them. The CDR3 covers 14 residues. The CDR3 DNA is TGTGCCAGCTCACCACAGTCGGGGGTTCAGCCCCAGCATTTT. Residues: CASSPQSGVQPQHF.

V usage is TRBV4-1 and J usage is TRBJ2-4; D perhaps matches TRBD2 (5 bases). V lost 1 base and J lost 6, with 16 bases in between. The CDR3 spans 16 residues. Per germline, CDR1 MGHRA and CDR2 YSYEKL. The chain's CDR3 is CASSQAGPVSGNIQYF. The DNA for the CDR3 is TGCGCCAGCAGCCAAGCCGGGCCAGTGAGCGGAAACATTCAGTACTTC.

The chain has TRBV5-1 and TRBJ1-1, with 7 bases aligning to TRBD1. Germline V lookup: CDR1 SGHRS, CDR2 YFSETQ. The CDR3 sequence is 15 residues long. V lost 3 bases to trimming and J lost 1 base; unmatched junction nucleotides: 6. The CDR3 nucleotides read TGCGCCAGCAGCTCGGGGACAGAAAGGAACACTGAAGCTTTCTTT. Translating gives CASSSGTERNTEAFF. Filled out from reference TRBV5-1 and TRBJ1-1, the complete variable domain reads KAGVTQTPRYLIKTRGQQVTLSCSPISGHRSVSWYQQTPGQGLQFLFEYFSETQRNKGNFPGRFSGRQFSNSRSEMNVSTLELGDSALYLCASSSGTERNTEAFFGQGTRLTVV.

This clone has just a few counts. This sequence joins TRBV30 and TRBJ2-5, with TRBD2 identical over 8 bases. Germline-derived CDR1 and CDR2 are GTSNPN and SVGIG (reference sequence). CDR3 length: 14 amino acids. Unmatched junction bases numbered 8, after V lost 3 bases and J lost 5 bases. Here the CDR3 reads CAWSAGGGGETQYF. The CDR3, as DNA: TGTGCCTGGAGCGCCGGGGGGGGTGGGGAGACCCAGTACTTC.

The genes are TRBV9 and TRBJ1-1; perhaps TRBD1 as D (6 bases). V was cut by 4 bases and J by 2 bases, with 15 bases left in between. The CDR3 loop spans 15 amino acids. Germline V lookup: CDR1 SGDLS, CDR2 YYNGEE. CDR3 sequence (DNA): TGTGCCAGCAGCCCCCAGACAGGTTTTAACACTGAAGCTTTCTTT. Translation gives CASSPQTGFNTEAFF.